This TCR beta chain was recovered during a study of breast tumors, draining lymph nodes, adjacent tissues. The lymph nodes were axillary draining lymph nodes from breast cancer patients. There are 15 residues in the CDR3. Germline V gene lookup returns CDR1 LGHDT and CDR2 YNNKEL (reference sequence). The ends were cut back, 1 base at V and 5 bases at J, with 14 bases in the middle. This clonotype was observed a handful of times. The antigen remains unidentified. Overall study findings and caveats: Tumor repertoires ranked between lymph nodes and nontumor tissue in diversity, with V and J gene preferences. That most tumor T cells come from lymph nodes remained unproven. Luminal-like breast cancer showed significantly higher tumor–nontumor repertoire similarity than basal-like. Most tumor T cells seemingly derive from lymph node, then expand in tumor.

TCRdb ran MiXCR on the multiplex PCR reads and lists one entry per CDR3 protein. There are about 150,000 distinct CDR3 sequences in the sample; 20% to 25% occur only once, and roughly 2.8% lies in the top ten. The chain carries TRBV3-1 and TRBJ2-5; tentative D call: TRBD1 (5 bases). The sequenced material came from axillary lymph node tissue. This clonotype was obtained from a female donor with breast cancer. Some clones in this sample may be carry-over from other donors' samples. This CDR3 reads CASSQGPGIGETQYF. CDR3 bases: TGTGCCAGCAGCCAAGGTCCAGGGATTGGGGAGACCCAGTACTTC.